Sequencing of this TCR beta chain was carried out in a study of Ad26.COV2.S vaccination and SARS-CoV-2 variants. Study context: By the intramuscular route, Ad26.COV2.S was given once, or twice 56 days apart.

The treatment here: around 19 received Ad26.COV2.S at low or high dose, single or two shots; a few received placebo; per-sample allocation not given. Day 63 following the first vaccine or placebo injection was when the samples were taken. Clones were sequenced by immunoSEQ multiplex PCR, and TCRdb holds only the in-frame ones, with some missing. This table holds about 430,000 clones, more than 80% found once. The CDR3 totals 16 residues. In germline, CDR1 is SGHNT, CDR2 YYREEE (reference sequence). Trimming left V 4 bases short and J 0 bases short, with 11 bases between. This receptor was taken from a person aged 18 to 65 who received the Ad26.COV2.S COVID-19 vaccine or a placebo. J is TRBJ1-6 and V is TRBV5-4; D is perhaps TRBD1 (5 bases). Specimen: peripheral blood, collected in a trial of Ad26.COV2.S vaccine versus placebo. CDR3 sequence (DNA): TGTGCCAGCAGCATCGACAGAGACTCCTATAATTCACCCCTCCACTTT. It codes for CASSIDRDSYNSPLHF.